These 27 T cell receptor beta chains were all obtained from the same sample, sequenced in a study of shared clonotypes between healthy human individuals (dated by TCRdb to 2018 to 2021). The library was produced with the immunoSEQ multiplex PCR assay. In its TCRdb copy, this immuneACCESS table keeps in-frame sequences only and misses some clones. Where compared with another copy, unresolved V genes explain less than half of these, and the others have no known cause. The sample table holds 600,000 to 750,000 clones, of which about two thirds were seen once. Together, the top ten hold about 1.8% of the sample. Material: memory CD4+ T cells sorted from blood. The meaning of the sample's cell subset or site label: CD45RA-negative fraction. These TCRs come from a woman in her 30s in good health.

In its sample, this clone was seen a few times. The rearrangement uses TRBV29-1 and TRBJ2-2; perhaps TRBD2 as D (6 bases). CDR3 length equals 17 residues. Germline loops: CDR1 SQVTM, CDR2 ANQGSEA. With 1 base removed from V and 7 bases from J, the gap between germline ends came to 22 bases. In nucleotides, the CDR3 is TGCAGCGTTGAAGTTCGGGGCGGGGCCCATGGGGTCGGGGAGCTGTTTTTT. Amino acid sequence: CSVEVRGGAHGVGELFF.

In its sample, this clone was seen many times. The V gene is TRBV19, the J gene TRBJ1-2; the D gene is possibly TRBD1 (6 bases). Trimming removed 3 bases at V and 4 bases at J, with 9 bases between. The V gene's germline CDR1 is LNHDA and CDR2 SQIVND (reference sequence). CDR3 length: 13 residues. CDR3 nucleotides: TGTGCCAGTAGTATCGCGGGGGCCTATGGCTACACCTTC. Its protein product is CASSIAGAYGYTF.

J is TRBJ2-1 and V is TRBV7-2; 7 bases are a match to TRBD1. This CDR3 contains 16 residues. V was clipped by 5 bases and J by 14 bases; unmatched bases: 21. Per the germline V gene, CDR1 is SGHTA and CDR2 is FQGNSA. CDR3 in DNA: TGTGCCAGCAGCCCAGGGGGTGGGGGAGCAAGGCTCCTTAAGTTCTTC. Its protein is CASSPGGGGARLLKFF.

The V call is TRBV5-1, the J call TRBJ1-4; D ambiguous. V was cut by 0 bases and J by 6 bases, with 12 bases left in between. The CDR3 loop spans 15 amino acids. Germline V gene lookup returns CDR1 SGHRS and CDR2 YFSETQ. The CDR3 bases are TGCGCCAGCAGCTTGGTTCTGGGAGCGGATGAAAAACTGTTTTTT. It specifies CASSLVLGADEKLFF.

On this clone itself: Other nucleotide sequences in the sample specify the same CDR3. The chain recombines TRBV18 with TRBJ1-1; D uncertain. The CDR3 contains 13 residues. V dropped 2 bases and J dropped 2 bases, with 6 bases sitting between them. Germline V gives CDR1 KGHSH, CDR2 LQKENI. The chain's CDR3 is CASSPDSNTEAFF. In DNA, the CDR3 is TGTGCCAGCTCACCAGATTCCAACACTGAAGCTTTCTTT. The whole variable domain, remainder taken from reference TRBV18 and TRBJ1-1, is NAGVMQNPRHLVRRRGQEARLRCSPMKGHSHVYWYRQLPEEGLKFMVYLQKENIIDESGMPKERFSAEFPKEGPSILRIQQVVRGDSAAYFCASSPDSNTEAFFGQGTRLTVV.

The chain uses TRBV5-1 and TRBJ2-1; D not certain. V lost 4 bases and J lost 4, with 9 bases in between. The CDR3 runs 13 residues. Germline V gene sequence: CDR1 SGHRS, CDR2 YFSETQ. The CDR3 DNA is TGCGCCAGCAGCGTTGACATATACAATGAGCAGTTCTTC. It encodes CASSVDIYNEQFF.

Only a few counts were recorded for this clone. Other DNA sequences in the same sample also yield this CDR3. The rearrangement links TRBV5-1 to TRBJ2-5; 9 positions agree with TRBD1. Germline V gene lookup returns CDR1 SGHRS and CDR2 YFSETQ. This CDR3 has 14 amino acids. Unmatched junction bases numbered 3, after V lost 1 base and J lost 5 bases. The CDR3 DNA reads TGCGCCAGCAGCTTGACAGGGGGCGCGGAGACCCAGTACTTC. Translated: CASSLTGGAETQYF.

The chain's CDR3 is CASSLGLLNTEAFF. CDR3 DNA: TGTGCCAGCAGCTTGGGGCTGTTGAACACTGAAGCTTTCTTT. This chain joins TRBV5-6 and TRBJ1-1; D gene ambiguous. Germline CDR1 is SGHDT and CDR2 is YYEEEE. This CDR3 contains 14 residues. V lost 0 bases to trimming and J lost 0 bases, with 6 bases between them. Based on the CDR3 plus reference TRBV5-6 and TRBJ1-1, the full variable domain is DAGVTQSPTHLIKTRGQQVTLRCSPKSGHDTVSWYQQALGQGPQFIFQYYEEEERQRGNFPDRFSGHQFPNYSSELNVNALLLGDSALYLCASSLGLLNTEAFFGQGTRLTVV.

The chain uses TRBV7-2 and TRBJ2-7; D possibly corresponds to TRBD1 (6 bases). V lost 2 bases and J 5 bases, leaving 10 bases between the germline ends. This CDR3 is 13 amino acids long. Germline V gives CDR1 SGHTA, CDR2 FQGNSA. CDR3 sequence: CASSLLGAHEQYF. Written as DNA, the CDR3 is TGTGCCAGCAGCTTACTGGGGGCCCACGAGCAGTACTTC. Together with reference TRBV7-2 and TRBJ2-7, the CDR3 gives the full variable domain: GAGVSQSPSNKVTEKGKDVELRCDPISGHTALYWYRQSLGQGLEFLIYFQGNSAPDKSGLPSDRFSAERTGGSVSTLTIQRTQQEDSAVYLCASSLLGAHEQYFGPGTRLTVT.

The chain recombines TRBV28 with TRBJ1-3; 8 bases align to TRBD1. The J segment lost 8 bases and the V segment lost 6 bases, leaving 15 bases of the junction unmatched. The CDR3 totals 16 residues. Germline CDR1 is MDHEN and CDR2 is SYDVKM. DNA of the CDR3: TGTGCCAGCAGCTACGCGACAGGGGCACCTACGGACACCATATATTTT. Amino acid sequence: CASSYATGAPTDTIYF.

The chain has TRBV18 and TRBJ1-1, with TRBD1 matching over 9 bases. The CDR3 length is 15 residues. Trimming removed 1 base from V and 5 bases from J; junction bases left unmatched: 5. Per germline, CDR1 KGHSH and CDR2 LQKENI. In DNA form, the CDR3 reads TGTGCCAGCTCACCACGTAACAGGGGGCGAACTGAAGCTTTCTTT. Translation gives CASSPRNRGRTEAFF.

This chain joins TRBV7-6 and TRBJ2-1, with 14 bases lining up with TRBD2. The CDR3 sequence is 15 residues long. Unmatched junction bases numbered 3, after V lost 5 bases and J lost 6 bases. CDR1 is SGHVS, CDR2 FNYEAQ, per germline. CDR3 protein: CASSQGLAGVNEQFF. Written as DNA, the CDR3 is TGTGCCAGCAGCCAGGGACTAGCGGGAGTCAATGAGCAGTTCTTC. The full variable domain, rest sourced from reference TRBV7-6 and TRBJ2-1, is GAGVSQSPRYKVTKRGQDVALRCDPISGHVSLYWYRQALGQGPEFLTYFNYEAQQDKSGLPNDRFSAERPEGSISTLTIQRTEQRDSAMYRCASSQGLAGVNEQFFGPGTRLTVL.

This clone was counted once. The gene calls are TRBV11-2 and TRBJ1-4, with 10 bases aligning to TRBD1. The germline gives CDR1 SGHAT, CDR2 FQNNGV. The CDR3 is 15 amino acids. The V and J ends lost 3 bases and 7 bases, in that order; junction bases with no gene match: 5. CDR3 protein: CASSFRQGAREKLFF. The CDR3 DNA is TGTGCCAGCAGCTTTCGACAGGGGGCGCGTGAAAAACTGTTTTTT.

The CDR3: CSVEETDYNEQFF. DNA of the CDR3: TGCAGCGTTGAAGAGACAGACTACAATGAGCAGTTCTTC. This chain uses TRBV29-1 with TRBJ2-1, with D perhaps TRBD1 (5 bases). From germline, CDR1 is SQVTM and CDR2 ANQGSEA. Trimming cost V 0 bases and J 3 bases, with 6 bases left between them. The CDR3 is 13 residues long.

This clone was counted a single time. J is TRBJ2-7 and V is TRBV7-3; TRBD2 aligns across 10 bases. This CDR3 comprises 17 residues. Per the germline V gene, CDR1 is SGHTA and CDR2 is FQGTGA. V gave up 2 bases and J gave up 6 bases; unmatched junction bases: 13. The CDR3: CASSLAPVASGRGEQYF. The CDR3 coding sequence is TGTGCCAGCAGCTTAGCTCCTGTGGCTAGCGGGAGAGGCGAGCAGTACTTC.

The gene calls are TRBV28 and TRBJ2-3; tentatively, D is TRBD1 or TRBD2 (5 bases each). V was clipped by 6 bases and J by 5 bases, with 12 bases between them. Germline CDR1 reads MDHEN; CDR2 reads SYDVKM. CDR3 length: 13 amino acids. In nucleotides, the CDR3 is TGTGCCAGCAGCCCGCAGAGGGGAGATACGCAGTATTTT. Protein sequence: CASSPQRGDTQYF.

The rearrangement joins TRBV5-1 to TRBJ2-7; D is unresolved. Germline V gives CDR1 SGHRS, CDR2 YFSETQ. The V end lost 0 bases, the J end lost 3 bases, and 10 bases lay between the germline ends. The CDR3 is 14 residues long. This CDR3 is CASSLAGYNYEQYF. CDR3 nucleotides: TGCGCCAGCAGCTTGGCTGGCTATAACTACGAGCAGTACTTC.

V usage is TRBV27 and J usage is TRBJ1-5; no clear D. CDR1 and CDR2 from the germline V gene are MNHEY and SMNVEV (reference sequence). This CDR3 comprises 17 residues. Trimming cost V 3 bases and J 3 bases, with 18 bases left between them. CDR3: CASSFRPPWASNQPQHF. The CDR3 coding sequence is TGTGCCAGCAGTTTTCGGCCCCCTTGGGCTTCCAATCAGCCCCAGCATTTT.

The genes are TRBV18 and TRBJ1-4, with TRBD1 matching 11 bases. The CDR3 has 14 amino acids. With 3 bases clipped from V and 8 bases from J, the junction kept 2 bases outside the gene matches. Germline loops: CDR1 KGHSH, CDR2 LQKENI. The CDR3 protein is CASSPDRGQEKLFF. CDR3 in DNA: TGTGCCAGCTCACCGGACAGGGGGCAGGAAAAACTGTTTTTT.

The chain is built from TRBV5-1 and TRBJ2-1, with D possibly being TRBD1 (6 bases). V gave up 4 bases and J gave up 2 bases, with 13 bases separating them. The germline gives CDR1 SGHRS, CDR2 YFSETQ. The CDR3 contains 15 residues. Written as DNA, the CDR3 is TGCGCCAGCAGCATGGACAGTCAAGCCTACAATGAGCAGTTCTTC. This sequence encodes CASSMDSQAYNEQFF.

This clone was seen more than once but under ten times. Additional DNA sequences in this sample encode the identical CDR3. The V and J genes are TRBV19 and TRBJ1-1, with D possibly matching TRBD1 (6 bases). Germline loops: CDR1 LNHDA, CDR2 SQIVND (reference sequence). Deletions cut 4 bases from V and 0 bases from J, with 9 bases between. This CDR3 region has 14 residues. CDR3 protein: CASSTGQMNTEAFF. Here the CDR3 DNA reads TGTGCCAGTAGTACGGGACAAATGAACACTGAAGCTTTCTTT.

This clone was seen once. The chain couples TRBV5-1 to TRBJ2-7, with 9 bases fitting TRBD1. The CDR3 spans 15 residues. Unmatched junction bases numbered 11, after V lost 4 bases and J lost 6 bases. Germline CDR1 is SGHRS and CDR2 is YFSETQ. CDR3 sequence: CASSRPGQGWSEQYF. CDR3 coding DNA: TGCGCCAGCAGCCGCCCGGGACAGGGTTGGTCCGAGCAGTACTTC.

The rearrangement links TRBV9 to TRBJ2-5, with 12 positions matching TRBD2. With V trimmed by 7 bases and J by 5 bases, 6 bases remained unmatched. The CDR3 sequence is 14 residues long. The germline CDR1 and CDR2 sequences are SGDLS and YYNGEE. The CDR3 region has the DNA TGTGCCAGCGGAGAGACTAGCGGGAGCGAGACCCAGTACTTC. This codes for CASGETSGSETQYF.

This chain connects TRBV19 to TRBJ2-5; TRBD2 matches at 7 bases. The J segment lost 5 bases and the V segment lost 5 bases, leaving 8 bases of the junction unmatched. This CDR3 spans 14 amino acids. Germline V gene data show CDR1 as LNHDA and CDR2 as SQIVND (reference sequence). The CDR3 nucleotides are TGTGCCAGTAGTCCTTCCGGGAGGCCGGAGACCCAGTACTTC. It codes for CASSPSGRPETQYF.

The chain joins TRBV9 to TRBJ1-4; a possible D gene is TRBD1 (5 bases). The CDR3 consists of 13 residues. The germline V gene has CDR1 SGDLS and CDR2 YYNGEE. Trimming cost V 3 bases and J 6 bases, with 9 bases left between them. In DNA form, the CDR3 reads TGTGCCAGCAGCGCAGGGAGTGATGAAAAACTGTTTTTT. Encoded protein: CASSAGSDEKLFF.

The chain couples TRBV4-1 to TRBJ2-4; 12 positions match TRBD2. V lost 4 bases, J lost 0 bases, and 1 base stayed unmatched. This CDR3 has 16 residues. CDR1 and CDR2 (germline): MGHRA, YSYEKL. The CDR3 DNA follows: TGCGCCAGCAGCCCGGGACTAGCGGGAGCCAAAAACATTCAGTACTTC. Amino acid sequence: CASSPGLAGAKNIQYF.

This clone was detected only a few times. The V and J genes are TRBV15 and TRBJ2-1; 7 positions match TRBD2. Germline trimming cut 5 bases from V and 7 bases from J; bases unmatched to any gene: 17. Germline V gives CDR1 LNHNV, CDR2 YYDKDF (reference sequence). The CDR3 has 17 residues. This chain's CDR3 is CATSQDQVLPGGNEQFF. CDR3 DNA: TGTGCCACCAGCCAAGATCAGGTCCTCCCCGGGGGGAATGAGCAGTTCTTC.